A single sample is the source of the 24 T cell receptor beta chains below, sequenced in a study of blood T cell repertoires in COVID-19 (dated by TCRdb to about 2020). The library was built by means of the immunoSEQ multiplex PCR assay. The source is immuneACCESS, and TCRdb retained only in-frame sequences with V and J called. Part of the clones is not carried over; for the studies checked, unresolved V genes explain less than half of this, and the remainder is unexplained. This sample lists some 150,000 clones; more than 80% were detected once. The biggest ten clones account for under 5.5% of the sample. Sequenced sample: peripheral blood. These receptors all stem from a human donor in a cohort sampled during active COVID-19.

The rearrangement links TRBV3-1 (or the pseudogene TRBV3-2) to TRBJ1-6; no definite D call. With 4 bases removed from V and 10 bases from J, the gap between germline ends came to 26 bases. From germline, CDR1 is LGHDT and CDR2 YNNKEL (reference sequence). This CDR3 spans 18 amino acids. This chain's CDR3 is CASSRPTSGIGGKSPLHF. In nucleotides, the CDR3 is TGTGCCAGCAGCCGTCCCACGTCAGGAATCGGCGGGAAATCACCCCTCCACTTT.

CDR3 sequence reads: CASSDPPGQGPGIRYEQYV. CDR3 in DNA: TGTGCCAGCAGTGACCCCCCGGGACAGGGCCCCGGAATTCGCTACGAGCAGTACGTC. The chain recombines TRBV6-4 with TRBJ2-7; 9 bases agree with TRBD1. The junction had 17 bases not matched to a gene; V was cut back by 2 bases and J by 3 bases. The CDR3 is made up of 19 amino acids. CDR1 and CDR2 from the germline V gene are MRHNA and SNTAGT.

This clone was seen just once. This chain uses TRBV5-6 with TRBJ2-7, with 7 bases fitting TRBD2. Trimming took 0 bases from V and 5 from J; bases not matched to a gene: 11. The CDR3 extends over 16 amino acids. CDR1 SGHDT and CDR2 YYEEEE come from the germline V gene. CDR3 nucleotides: TGTGCCAGCAGCTTGGGTGCGGCGGGAGAGGATGACGAGCAGTACGTC. Translating it yields CASSLGAAGEDDEQYV.

In DNA, the CDR3 is TGTGCCAGCAGCATCGTAGTAGCGGTCGGGGAGACCCAGTACTTC. The encoded protein is CASSIVVAVGETQYF. V usage is TRBV7-2 and J usage is TRBJ2-5, with D possibly matching TRBD2 (6 bases). CDR1 SGHTA and CDR2 FQGNSA come from the germline V gene. There are 15 residues in the CDR3. V was shortened by 5 bases and J by 5 bases, with 18 bases between the two germline ends.

This clone was observed a handful of times. In DNA, the CDR3 is TGTGCCAGCAGCCAAGATTACGGGAGAGACTACAATGAGCAGTTCTTC. As protein: CASSQDYGRDYNEQFF. This sequence joins TRBV4-2 and TRBJ2-1, with D possibly TRBD2 on 6 matching bases. The CDR3 sequence is 16 residues long. V was pared by 0 bases and J by 3 bases, with 12 bases between. Germline V lookup: CDR1 LGHNA, CDR2 YNFKEQ.

This chain connects TRBV12-3 or TRBV12-4 to TRBJ2-5; D perhaps matches TRBD1 (6 bases). The CDR3 loop spans 13 amino acids. V lost 6 bases and J 7 bases, leaving 15 bases between the germline ends. The CDR3, as DNA: TGTGCCAGCAGATCAGGGGCGTCCGGGACCCAGTACTTC. This gives the protein CASRSGASGTQYF.

This chain links TRBV5-1 with TRBJ1-2, with D possibly matching TRBD1 (5 bases). The V end lost 0 bases, the J end lost 10 bases, and 13 bases lay between the germline ends. From germline, CDR1 is SGHRS and CDR2 YFSETQ. The CDR3 extends over 13 amino acids. CDR3 sequence reads: CASSLGQGLAYTF. The CDR3, as DNA: TGCGCCAGCAGCTTGGGGCAGGGACTTGCCTACACCTTC.

V gene TRBV19 combines with J gene TRBJ1-2; tentatively, D is TRBD1 (5 bases). Germline-derived CDR1 and CDR2 are LNHDA and SQIVND (reference sequence). The CDR3 is made up of 13 amino acids. V was cut by 5 bases and J by 3 bases, with 10 bases left in between. The CDR3 sequence: CASSVDMDYGYTF. CDR3 in DNA: TGTGCCAGTAGTGTGGACATGGACTATGGCTACACCTTC. The variable domain in full, completed from reference TRBV19 and TRBJ1-2, reads DGGITQSPKYLFRKEGQNVTLSCEQNLNHDAMYWYRQDPGQGLRLIYYSQIVNDFQKGDIAEGYSVSREKKESFPLTVTSAQKNPTAFYLCASSVDMDYGYTFGSGTRLTVV.

The chain combines TRBV30 with TRBJ2-5, with D perhaps TRBD1 (5 bases). Germline V CDR1 and CDR2: GTSNPN, SVGIG (reference sequence). Trimming cost V 1 base and J 2 bases, with 8 bases left between them. This CDR3 has 13 residues. CDR3 DNA: TGTGCCTGGAGTGCACAGGTACAAGAGACCCAGTACTTC. Translating gives CAWSAQVQETQYF.

In this sample, this clone turned up once. The chain has TRBV5-6 and TRBJ1-2; unclear D gene. The CDR3 loop spans 14 amino acids. Germline V gives CDR1 SGHDT, CDR2 YYEEEE. V shed 6 bases and J shed 1 base, with 13 bases lying between them. Here the CDR3 reads CASTGDLINYGYTF. CDR3 in DNA: TGTGCCAGCACCGGGGATCTGATTAACTATGGCTACACCTTC.

The V gene is TRBV3-1 (or the pseudogene TRBV3-2), the J gene TRBJ1-4; D not resolved. V gave up 1 base and J gave up 10 bases, with 10 bases separating them. The CDR3 extends over 13 amino acids. Germline CDR1 reads LGHDT; CDR2 reads YNNKEL (reference sequence). The CDR3 DNA reads TGTGCCAGCAGCCAAGGAGAGGGTGCAAAACTGTTTTTT. The encoded protein is CASSQGEGAKLFF.

The chain recombines TRBV2 with TRBJ1-5, with D tentatively TRBD1 (6 bases). CDR3 length equals 14 residues. The V and J ends lost 6 bases and 5 bases respectively, with 14 bases between them. Germline V gives CDR1 SNHLY, CDR2 FYNNEI. CDR3 loop: CASRNRVLDQPQHF. CDR3 nucleotides: TGTGCCAGCAGAAACAGGGTCTTGGATCAGCCCCAGCATTTT.

V is TRBV3-1 (or the pseudogene TRBV3-2) and J is TRBJ2-2; 9 bases map to TRBD1. This CDR3 has 15 amino acids. CDR1 and CDR2 from the germline V gene are LGHDT and YNNKEL (reference sequence). The V segment lost 2 bases and the J segment 6 bases; nucleotides outside the gene matches: 4. CDR3 residues: CASSQRTGAAGELFF. The CDR3 bases are TGTGCCAGCAGCCAAAGGACAGGGGCTGCCGGGGAGCTGTTTTTT.

V is TRBV29-1 and J is TRBJ1-1; D might be TRBD1 (6 bases). V lost 2 bases and J lost 5, with 18 bases in between. The CDR3 sequence is 15 residues long. The germline V gene has CDR1 SQVTM and CDR2 ANQGSEA. CDR3 nucleotides: TGCAGCGTTGAACCGAGACAGGCAGTCCGAACTGAAGCTTTCTTT. Its translation: CSVEPRQAVRTEAFF.

The genes are TRBV5-5 and TRBJ2-2, with a possible D match to TRBD1 (6 bases). The CDR3 contains 16 residues. CDR1 and CDR2 from the germline V gene are SGHKS and YYEKEE (reference sequence). Deletions cut 2 bases from V and 1 base from J, with 12 bases between. CDR3 bases: TGTGCCAGCAGCTTTAGGGCAGGGGAGAACACCGGGGAGCTGTTTTTT. Residues: CASSFRAGENTGELFF. Together with reference TRBV5-5 and TRBJ2-2, the CDR3 gives the full variable domain: DAGVTQSPTHLIKTRGQQVTLRCSPISGHKSVSWYQQVLGQGPQFIFQYYEKEERGRGNFPDRFSARQFPNYSSELNVNALLLGDSALYLCASSFRAGENTGELFFGEGSRLTVL.

Comment on this clone: The junction shows a germline mismatch at one end, possibly a read error. CDR3 protein: CASSLALGGQETQYF. The CDR3 nucleotides are TGTGCTAGCAGCTTAGCGCTCGGCGGACAAGAGACCCAGTACTTC. The chain uses TRBV7-7 and TRBJ2-5, with D perhaps matching TRBD2 (5 bases). The CDR3 runs 15 residues. Germline loops: CDR1 SSHAT, CDR2 FNYEAQ (reference sequence).

A single count supports this clone. This chain uses TRBV30 with TRBJ1-6, with a tentative D call TRBD1 (6 bases). Germline V gene data show CDR1 as GTSNPN and CDR2 as SVGIG (reference sequence). V lost 1 base and J 7 bases, leaving 11 bases between the germline ends. CDR3 size: 14 residues. DNA for the CDR3: TGTGCCTGGAGTGGGGGGCAGACAAATTCACCCCTCCACTTT. Its translation is CAWSGGQTNSPLHF.

The J gene is TRBJ1-5, the V gene TRBV6-1; maybe TRBD1 (6 bases). The V gene's germline CDR1 is MNHNS and CDR2 SASEGT. There are 15 residues in the CDR3. Between the trimmed V and J ends, which lost 1 base and 4 bases, there was a span of 11 bases. The CDR3 loop reads CASSEVGHGNQPQHF. The CDR3 DNA is TGTGCCAGCAGTGAAGTGGGACACGGAAATCAGCCCCAGCATTTT.

J is TRBJ1-6 and V is TRBV5-6; possible D gene TRBD1, 5 bases. Trimming stripped 0 bases from V and 6 bases from J, with 7 bases between. Per the germline V gene, CDR1 is SGHDT and CDR2 is YYEEEE. The CDR3 covers 14 residues. The DNA for the CDR3 is TGTGCCAGCAGCTTGGTTCAGGGTAATTCACCCCTCCACTTT. It codes for CASSLVQGNSPLHF. Drawing the rest from reference TRBV5-6 and TRBJ1-6, the complete variable domain is DAGVTQSPTHLIKTRGQQVTLRCSPKSGHDTVSWYQQALGQGPQFIFQYYEEEERQRGNFPDRFSGHQFPNYSSELNVNALLLGDSALYLCASSLVQGNSPLHFGNGTRLTVT.

The chain carries TRBV6-6 and TRBJ1-2; no clear D gene. This CDR3 is 15 amino acids long. The V end lost 7 bases, the J end lost 4 bases, and 19 bases lay between the germline ends. CDR1 is MNHNY, CDR2 SVGAGI, per germline (reference sequence). The CDR3 sequence is CASKSSGRRTYGYTF. In DNA form, the CDR3 reads TGTGCCAGCAAATCATCGGGCAGGAGGACCTATGGCTACACCTTC.

For the CDR3, the DNA is TGTGCCAGCAGTTTTGAGGCTGTTTCCACAGATACGCAGTATTTT. Translating it yields CASSFEAVSTDTQYF. This rearrangement joins TRBV27 to TRBJ2-3, with D unclear. This CDR3 comprises 15 residues. V lost 3 bases and J 2 bases, leaving 12 bases between the germline ends. Per germline, CDR1 MNHEY and CDR2 SMNVEV (reference sequence).

V usage is TRBV6-1 and J usage is TRBJ1-2, with 9 bases lining up with TRBD1. CDR3 length equals 16 residues. Germline CDR1 MNHNS, CDR2 SASEGT. The junction had 5 bases not matched to a gene; V was cut back by 3 bases and J by 0 bases. The chain's CDR3 is CASSDPRTGANYGYTF. For the CDR3, the DNA is TGTGCCAGCAGTGATCCAAGGACAGGGGCTAACTATGGCTACACCTTC.

V gene TRBV24-1 combines with J gene TRBJ2-3; 7 bases map to TRBD1. The J segment lost 1 base and the V segment lost 3 bases, leaving 3 bases of the junction unmatched. Per the germline V gene, CDR1 is KGHDR and CDR2 is SFDVKD. This CDR3 is 15 amino acids long. Here the CDR3 reads CATSDAGGRTDTQYF. As DNA, the CDR3 is TGTGCCACCAGTGATGCAGGGGGACGCACAGATACGCAGTATTTT.

The CDR3: CASSLGAGNTIYF. CDR3 coding DNA: TGTGCCAGCAGCTTGGGGGCCGGAAACACCATATATTTT. This chain connects TRBV7-3 to TRBJ1-3; D may be TRBD1 (6 bases). V lost 3 bases and J lost 4, with 7 bases in between. The CDR3 has 13 residues. From germline, CDR1 is SGHTA and CDR2 FQGTGA.